This TCR beta chain was documented in a study of graft-versus-host responses after intestinal transplantation. Germline values: CDR1 SQVTM, CDR2 ANQGSEA. The CDR3 extends over 13 amino acids. Between the trimmed V and J ends, which lost 4 bases and 7 bases, there was a span of 14 bases. Sequencing was performed with immunoSEQ multiplex PCR; in TCRdb, only in-frame clones are kept and a portion is missing. The profile covers 75,000 to 100,000 clones, with around 90% appearing a single time and about 15% taken by the ten largest. The chain employs TRBV29-1 and TRBJ1-5; TRBD1 is a possible D gene (5 bases). The receptor's source is a human patient who received an intestinal transplant, so some T cells may come from the graft donor. The sequencing used PBMCs, collected 450 to 460 days after intestinal transplant. CDR3 in amino acids: CSVAGGSGQPQHF. Here the CDR3 DNA reads TGCAGCGTTGCCGGGGGGTCCGGGCAGCCCCAGCATTTT.